These 25 T cell receptor beta chains were sequenced from one sample in a study of blood T cell repertoires in COVID-19. Assay used: immunoSEQ multiplex PCR; TCRdb lists only in-frame clones, some missing. This sample has about 300,000 clones, with under 90% found just once. The specimen was peripheral blood. Receptor source: a woman in her 30s with COVID-19, enrolled during active disease.

The chain couples TRBV4-1 to TRBJ1-1, with 7 bases that match TRBD1. The germline V gene has CDR1 MGHRA and CDR2 YSYEKL. Trimming took 0 bases from V and 0 from J; bases not matched to a gene: 10. The CDR3 sequence is 18 residues long. CDR3 in DNA: TGCGCCAGCAGCCAAGATCACAGGGGCCCCGCTATGAACACTGAAGCTTTCTTT. Translating it yields CASSQDHRGPAMNTEAFF.

V and J are TRBV15 and TRBJ1-3; the D gene is possibly TRBD1 (5 bases). CDR3 size: 15 residues. Trimming removed 1 base from V and 2 bases from J, with 9 bases in between. Germline V gives CDR1 LNHNV, CDR2 YYDKDF (reference sequence). The CDR3 spells CATSRVARAGNTIYF. The CDR3 DNA reads as TGTGCCACCAGCAGAGTAGCCAGGGCTGGAAACACCATATATTTT. The variable domain in full, with the rest retrieved from reference TRBV15 and TRBJ1-3, is DAMVIQNPRYQVTQFGKPVTLSCSQTLNHNVMYWYQQKSSQAPKLLFHYYDKDFNNEADTPDNFQSRRPNTSFCFLDIRSPGLGDTAMYLCATSRVARAGNTIYFGEGSWLTVV.

The chain recombines TRBV14 with TRBJ2-1; 8 positions agree with TRBD2. Trimming took 4 bases from V and 2 from J; bases not matched to a gene: 7. Per the germline V gene, CDR1 is SGHDN and CDR2 is FVKESK. There are 16 residues in the CDR3. Written as DNA, the CDR3 is TGTGCCAGCAGCCTTATCGGGGGGGCCGCCTACAATGAGCAGTTCTTC. Residues: CASSLIGGAAYNEQFF.

The J gene is TRBJ1-1, the V gene TRBV6-5; possible D gene TRBD1, 5 bases. The V and J ends lost 6 bases and 2 bases respectively, with 10 bases between them. The CDR3 runs 13 residues. CDR1 and CDR2 from the germline V gene are MNHEY and SVGAGI. This CDR3 is CASSPRGNTEAFF. The CDR3 nucleotides are TGTGCCAGCAGCCCAAGGGGTAACACTGAAGCTTTCTTT.

V usage is TRBV28 and J usage is TRBJ1-4, with 8 bases fitting TRBD1. The CDR3 has 16 residues. Germline CDR1 is MDHEN and CDR2 is SYDVKM. After removal of 6 bases from V and 8 bases from J, the junction contained 14 bases not matched to a gene. CDR3 bases: TGTGCCAGCAGGCATGACAGGGGCGAGGATCGCGAAAAACTGTTTTTT. Its translation is CASRHDRGEDREKLFF.

The chain carries TRBV25-1 and TRBJ2-2; 8 positions agree with TRBD1. This CDR3 contains 15 residues. From germline, CDR1 is MGHDK and CDR2 SYGVNS. V lost 7 bases to trimming and J lost 7 bases; unmatched junction nucleotides: 11. The CDR3 DNA reads TGTGCCAGCATCCAATCGACAGGGGCAGGCGGGGAGCTGTTTTTT. This codes for CASIQSTGAGGELFF.

To note about this clone: The missing conserved phenylalanine or tryptophan at the end of this CDR3 makes a read error likely. No DNA is shown, since the ends of the CDR3 on it are uncertain; the CDR3 is the one TCRdb lists. V and J are TRBV5-8 and TRBJ2-7; the table's D call of TRBD2 was not tested on the DNA. From germline, CDR1 is SGHTS and CDR2 YDEGEE. 12 amino acids form the CDR3, both terminal residues included. CDR3 region: CASSFGLAGFFL.

A few counts support this clone. The V and J genes are TRBV6-5 and TRBJ2-2; 10 bases map to TRBD2. The CDR3 has 15 residues. Trimming removed 4 bases from V and 7 bases from J; junction bases left unmatched: 6. Germline-derived CDR1 and CDR2 are MNHEY and SVGAGI. The chain's CDR3 is CASSLFSGGNGELFF. The CDR3 DNA reads TGTGCCAGCAGTTTGTTTAGCGGGGGGAACGGGGAGCTGTTTTTT.

J is TRBJ1-2 and V is TRBV6-5; D may be TRBD1 (5 bases). V lost 5 bases, J lost 4 bases, and 11 bases lay in between. Per germline, CDR1 MNHEY and CDR2 SVGAGI. This CDR3 is built from 13 residues. The CDR3 nucleotides are TGTGCCAGCAGTCTAGACAGAAGCTATGGCTACACCTTC. It is translated as CASSLDRSYGYTF.

A remark on this clone: In the same sample, other DNA sequences code for this CDR3. The chain recombines TRBV10-3 with TRBJ2-3; a possible D gene is TRBD1 (6 bases). The CDR3 consists of 14 residues. V lost 4 bases and J lost 0, with 8 bases in between. CDR1 and CDR2 from the germline V gene are ENHRY and SYGVKD. The CDR3 protein is CAISAQGSTDTQYF. CDR3 sequence (DNA): TGTGCCATCAGTGCCCAGGGGAGCACAGATACGCAGTATTTT.

The rearrangement joins TRBV29-1 to TRBJ1-1; TRBD1 agrees at 7 bases. This CDR3 has 13 amino acids. The germline V gene has CDR1 SQVTM and CDR2 ANQGSEA. Unmatched junction bases numbered 3, after V lost 0 bases and J lost 5 bases. CDR3 amino acids: CSVEEDRVTEAFF. In nucleotides, the CDR3 is TGCAGCGTTGAAGAAGACAGGGTTACTGAAGCTTTCTTT.

The rearrangement joins TRBV7-3 to TRBJ2-5, with D possibly TRBD1 on 6 matching bases. The V end was cut by 5 bases, the J end by 8 bases, with 15 bases between. CDR3 size: 13 residues. Germline V gene sequence: CDR1 SGHTA, CDR2 FQGTGA. This CDR3 is CASSPQSGGTQYF. In DNA, the CDR3 is TGTGCCAGCAGCCCTCAGAGTGGGGGCACCCAGTACTTC.

The chain employs TRBV7-3 and TRBJ1-2; possible D gene TRBD1, 5 bases. The CDR3 is 14 amino acids. The V gene lost 5 bases and the J gene lost 2 bases, with 12 bases spanning the gap. Germline loops: CDR1 SGHTA, CDR2 FQGTGA. Written as DNA, the CDR3 is TGTGCCAGCAGCCCCCAGGGAGGGAACTATGGCTACACCTTC. Residues: CASSPQGGNYGYTF. The variable domain in full, completed from reference TRBV7-3 and TRBJ1-2, reads GAGVSQTPSNKVTEKGKYVELRCDPISGHTALYWYRQSLGQGPEFLIYFQGTGAADDSGLPNDRFFAVRPEGSVSTLKIQRTERGDSAVYLCASSPQGGNYGYTFGSGTRLTVV.

The gene calls are TRBV5-1 and TRBJ2-3, with a possible D match to TRBD1 (5 bases). This CDR3 has 18 amino acids. V was cut by 0 bases and J by 3 bases, with 20 bases left in between. Germline V gene data show CDR1 as SGHRS and CDR2 as YFSETQ. CDR3 region: CASSLGQGSFVETDTQYF. The CDR3 nucleotides read TGCGCCAGCAGCTTGGGGCAGGGTTCCTTTGTTGAGACAGATACGCAGTATTTT.

With respect to this clone: Other DNA sequences in the same sample also yield this CDR3. This chain uses TRBV7-2 with TRBJ1-5, with 7 bases matching TRBD1. The ends lost 2 bases at V and 4 bases at J; junction bases unmatched: 2. The CDR3 is 14 amino acids. Germline values: CDR1 SGHTA, CDR2 FQGNSA. The CDR3 here is CASSLRQGNQPQHF. CDR3 in DNA: TGTGCCAGCAGCTTACGACAGGGAAATCAGCCCCAGCATTTT.

This clone appeared a single time. The chain employs TRBV5-4 and TRBJ2-3, with D possibly being TRBD2 (5 bases). The CDR3 runs to 15 residues. Trimming took 1 base from V and 0 from J, leaving 9 bases between them. Looked up from germline, CDR1 is SGHNT and CDR2 is YYREEE (reference sequence). In nucleotides, the CDR3 is TGTGCCAGCAGCTTGAAGGCGGGTAGCACAGATACGCAGTATTTT. Encoded protein: CASSLKAGSTDTQYF.

The chain employs TRBV30 and TRBJ1-2, with D unclear. Germline loops: CDR1 GTSNPN, CDR2 SVGIG (reference sequence). CDR3 size: 14 residues. Between the trimmed V and J ends, which lost 0 bases and 2 bases, there was a span of 10 bases. The CDR3 bases are TGTGCCTGGAGTGTAAATGGTGGCAACTATGGCTACACCTTC. It translates to CAWSVNGGNYGYTF. The full variable domain, in which reference TRBV30 and TRBJ1-2 provide the parts outside the CDR3, is SQTIHQWPATLVQPVGSPLSLECTVEGTSNPNLYWYRQAAGRGLQLLFYSVGIGQISSEVPQNLSASRPQDRQFILSSKKLLLSDSGFYLCAWSVNGGNYGYTFGSGTRLTVV.

This chain links TRBV5-6 with TRBJ1-1; D is undetermined. The CDR3 length is 13 residues. V was pared by 3 bases and J by 4 bases, with 10 bases between. Germline V CDR1 and CDR2: SGHDT, YYEEEE. CDR3 loop: CASSYWSSTEAFF. The DNA for the CDR3 is TGTGCCAGCAGCTATTGGAGTAGCACTGAAGCTTTCTTT. Full variable domain (rest looked up from reference TRBV5-6 and TRBJ1-1): DAGVTQSPTHLIKTRGQQVTLRCSPKSGHDTVSWYQQALGQGPQFIFQYYEEEERQRGNFPDRFSGHQFPNYSSELNVNALLLGDSALYLCASSYWSSTEAFFGQGTRLTVV.

The chain carries TRBV10-1 and TRBJ2-2, with D perhaps TRBD2 (5 bases). V lost 10 bases and J 5 bases, leaving 14 bases between the germline ends. Germline values: CDR1 WNHNN, CDR2 SYGVQD (reference sequence). The CDR3 covers 13 residues. This CDR3 is CANRAGVTGELFF. The CDR3 DNA is TGCGCCAACAGAGCCGGGGTTACCGGGGAGCTGTTTTTT.

V is TRBV27 and J is TRBJ2-5; the D is unclear. The CDR3 loop spans 14 amino acids. The V end was cut by 2 bases, the J end by 1 base, with 8 bases between. Germline CDR1 MNHEY, CDR2 SMNVEV (reference sequence). CDR3: CASSLTYGQETQYF. CDR3 in DNA: TGTGCCAGCAGTTTAACATATGGCCAAGAGACCCAGTACTTC.

This clone was recorded only once. The rearrangement links TRBV10-3 to TRBJ2-1; perhaps TRBD1 as D (5 bases). CDR1 is ENHRY, CDR2 SYGVKD, per germline. The CDR3 sequence is 12 residues long. The germline V and J ends were trimmed by 5 bases and 8 bases, with 10 bases remaining between them. CDR3 sequence (DNA): TGTGCCATCAGTAGGCAGGGCGATGAGCAGTTCTTC. Protein sequence: CAISRQGDEQFF.

The rearrangement uses TRBV27 and TRBJ2-7; 7 nucleotides align to TRBD1. This CDR3 is 19 amino acids long. The germline V gene encodes CDR1 MNHEY and CDR2 SMNVEV (reference sequence). With 4 bases clipped from V and 0 bases from J, the junction kept 18 bases outside the gene matches. The CDR3 nucleotides read TGTGCCAGCAGTTCCCCTCCGGACAGGATAAGGCGGGCCTCCTACGAGCAGTACGTC. Translation gives CASSSPPDRIRRASYEQYV.

This clone occurred once. The chain uses TRBV6-1 and TRBJ1-2, with no clear D. The germline V and J ends were trimmed by 1 base and 3 bases, with 12 bases remaining between them. The CDR3 sequence is 15 residues long. Germline CDR1 reads MNHNS; CDR2 reads SASEGT. CDR3 sequence reads: CASSEVPPTDYGYTF. CDR3 bases: TGTGCCAGCAGTGAAGTACCACCCACAGACTATGGCTACACCTTC.

The count of this clone is one. The chain joins TRBV6-6 to TRBJ1-5; maybe TRBD1 (5 bases). From germline, CDR1 is MNHNY and CDR2 SVGAGI (reference sequence). V lost 0 bases and J 10 bases, leaving 10 bases between the germline ends. This CDR3 has 13 amino acids. In DNA form, the CDR3 reads TGTGCCAGCAGTTACTCGAGCGACAGCCCCCAGCATTTT. Encoded protein: CASSYSSDSPQHF.

The genes are TRBV6-5 and TRBJ1-2; D gene unclear. The V gene lost 10 bases and the J gene lost 0 bases, with 15 bases spanning the gap. The V gene's germline CDR1 is MNHEY and CDR2 SVGAGI. CDR3 length equals 14 residues. The CDR3 region has the DNA TGTGCCACCCAAGGTGGAGGAGCTAACTATGGCTACACCTTC. Protein sequence: CATQGGGANYGYTF.